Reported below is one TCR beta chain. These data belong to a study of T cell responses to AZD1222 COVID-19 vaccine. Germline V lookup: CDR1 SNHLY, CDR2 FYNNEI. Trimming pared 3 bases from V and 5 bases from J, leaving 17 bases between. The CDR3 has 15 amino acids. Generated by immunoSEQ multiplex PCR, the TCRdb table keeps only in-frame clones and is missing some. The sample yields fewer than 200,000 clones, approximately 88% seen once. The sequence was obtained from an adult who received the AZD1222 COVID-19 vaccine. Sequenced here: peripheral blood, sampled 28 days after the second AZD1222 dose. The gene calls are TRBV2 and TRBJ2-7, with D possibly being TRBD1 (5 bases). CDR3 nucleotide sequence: TGTGCCAGCAGTGATTTCGCCAATGGGGCAAACGAGCAGTACTTC. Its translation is CASSDFANGANEQYF. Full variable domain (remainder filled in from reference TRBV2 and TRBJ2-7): EPEVTQTPSHQVTQMGQEVILRCVPISNHLYFYWYRQILGQKVEFLVSFYNNEISEKSEIFDDQFSVERPDGSNFTLKIRSTKLEDSAMYFCASSDFANGANEQYFGPGTRLTVT.